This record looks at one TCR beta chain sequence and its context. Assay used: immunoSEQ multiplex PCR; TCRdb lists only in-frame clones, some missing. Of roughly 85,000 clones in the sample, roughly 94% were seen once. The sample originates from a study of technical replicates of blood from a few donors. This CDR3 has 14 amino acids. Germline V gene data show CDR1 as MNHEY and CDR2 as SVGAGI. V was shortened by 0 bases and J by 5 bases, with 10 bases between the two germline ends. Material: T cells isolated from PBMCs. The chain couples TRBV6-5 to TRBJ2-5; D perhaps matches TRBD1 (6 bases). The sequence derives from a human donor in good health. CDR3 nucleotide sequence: TGTGCCAGCAGTTACTCGCCAGGGGTGGAGACCCAGTACTTC. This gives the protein CASSYSPGVETQYF.